This TCR beta chain was captured by sequencing in a study of cytomegalovirus exposure and HLA in healthy donors. Overall study results and limits: Whilst most TCR sequences proved rare, a subset of public TCRs occurred across many donors. Later examination showed HLA-associated TCR beta chains had greater clonal expansion than equally common others.

PCR was performed using 60 Vbeta and 13 Jbeta primers. Generated by immunoSEQ multiplex PCR, the TCRdb table keeps only in-frame clones and is missing some. The table includes under 70,000 clones, roughly 70% detected once. The table lists this clone with a few counts. As yet, its antigen is unknown. The clonotype was recovered from a woman in her sixties or seventies in good health and CMV-seropositive. Input material: PBMCs.

This CDR3 is CSVASGGSDEKLFF. In DNA, the CDR3 is TGCAGCGTGGCCTCGGGGGGTAGTGATGAAAAACTGTTTTTT. The chain combines TRBV29-1 with TRBJ1-4; D is perhaps TRBD1 (5 bases). The CDR3 runs 14 residues. The V and J ends lost 6 bases and 6 bases respectively, with 17 bases between them. From germline, CDR1 is SQVTM and CDR2 ANQGSEA.